Below, 25 T cell receptor beta chains from the same sample are listed, as sequenced in a study of blood T cell repertoires in COVID-19. Profiling relied on immunoSEQ multiplex PCR, and the TCRdb table lists in-frame clones only, not all of them. The data hold fewer than 50,000 clones, with about 83% observed a single time. The sequenced material came from peripheral blood. Receptors originate from an elderly woman with active or convalescent COVID-19.

The CDR3 bases are TGTGCCTGGAGTCCGGGACAGGTTGGGGAAAAACTGTTTTTT. This sequence encodes CAWSPGQVGEKLFF. The chain carries TRBV30 and TRBJ1-4; TRBD1 matches at 8 bases. The CDR3 spans 14 residues. Germline lookup yields CDR1 GTSNPN and CDR2 SVGIG (reference sequence). V trimming: 2 bases; J trimming: 8 bases; junction bases outside the gene matches: 7. The variable domain in full, with the rest retrieved from reference TRBV30 and TRBJ1-4, is SQTIHQWPATLVQPVGSPLSLECTVEGTSNPNLYWYRQAAGRGLQLLFYSVGIGQISSEVPQNLSASRPQDRQFILSSKKLLLSDSGFYLCAWSPGQVGEKLFFGSGTQLSVL.

This rearrangement joins TRBV5-1 to TRBJ1-1; D gene ambiguous. Germline V gives CDR1 SGHRS, CDR2 YFSETQ. V was pared by 4 bases and J by 3 bases, with 10 bases between. CDR3 size: 13 residues. CDR3 amino acids: CASSQIIDTEAFF. Written as DNA, the CDR3 is TGCGCCAGCAGCCAGATAATCGACACTGAAGCTTTCTTT.

The genes are TRBV9 and TRBJ1-3; D ambiguous. The V gene's germline CDR1 is SGDLS and CDR2 YYNGEE. CDR3 length: 15 amino acids. Trimming removed 4 bases at V and 0 bases at J, with 11 bases between. In DNA form, the CDR3 reads TGTGCCAGCAGCATCGGACTATACTCTGGAAACACCATATATTTT. It specifies CASSIGLYSGNTIYF.

V usage is TRBV19 and J usage is TRBJ2-1; 11 nucleotides align to TRBD2. The CDR3 runs to 14 residues. The J segment lost 9 bases and the V segment lost 7 bases, leaving 8 bases of the junction unmatched. The germline CDR1 and CDR2 sequences are LNHDA and SQIVND (reference sequence). The CDR3 DNA follows: TGTGCCAGTATGAATAGCGGGAGGGCTGGTGAGCAGTTCTTC. Encoded protein: CASMNSGRAGEQFF.

The J gene is TRBJ1-1, the V gene TRBV28; D is perhaps TRBD1 (6 bases). CDR3 length equals 18 residues. The germline V and J ends were trimmed by 6 bases and 4 bases, with 27 bases remaining between them. The germline V gene encodes CDR1 MDHEN and CDR2 SYDVKM. This chain's CDR3 is CASSAFGTRGGAGTEAFF. CDR3 DNA: TGTGCCAGCAGCGCTTTCGGGACGAGAGGGGGAGCAGGCACTGAAGCTTTCTTT.

V gene TRBV6-5 combines with J gene TRBJ1-1; 7 bases align to TRBD1. The CDR3 spans 15 residues. V was pared by 4 bases and J by 0 bases, with 5 bases of the junction left unmatched. CDR1 and CDR2 (germline): MNHEY, SVGAGI. CDR3 nucleotides: TGTGCCAGCAGTTTTCAGGGGACAGTGAACACTGAAGCTTTCTTT. Protein: CASSFQGTVNTEAFF.

The chain has TRBV5-1 and TRBJ2-7; D is possibly TRBD2 (6 bases). Germline V gives CDR1 SGHRS, CDR2 YFSETQ. Trimming took off 1 base at V and 7 bases at J, with 12 bases between the two ends. CDR3 length: 13 residues. The DNA for the CDR3 is TGCGCCAGCAGCTTGTTTTTGGGAGGAGAGCAGTACTTC. Translating gives CASSLFLGGEQYF.

V is TRBV28 and J is TRBJ2-1; 9 bases align to TRBD2. With V trimmed by 6 bases and J by 7 bases, 10 bases remained unmatched. The CDR3 has 15 amino acids. Looked up from germline, CDR1 is MDHEN and CDR2 is SYDVKM. The CDR3 bases are TGTGCCAGCAGGCGGGGGGGAGCGGAGGCTAATGAGCAGTTCTTC. It translates to CASRRGGAEANEQFF.

The V and J genes are TRBV7-2 and TRBJ2-2, with a tentative D call TRBD1 (6 bases). The CDR3 extends over 14 amino acids. CDR1 is SGHTA, CDR2 FQGNSA, per germline. V was clipped by 6 bases and J by 4 bases, with 12 bases between them. The CDR3 protein is CASSGGRGTGELFF. In DNA form, the CDR3 reads TGTGCCAGCAGTGGGGGCAGAGGCACCGGGGAGCTGTTTTTT.

The sample holds a few counts of this clone. This chain uses TRBV7-8 with TRBJ1-6; D unclear. CDR3 length: 15 amino acids. The V and J ends lost 0 bases and 7 bases respectively, with 10 bases between them. Germline V gene lookup returns CDR1 SGHVS and CDR2 FQNEAQ. CDR3 sequence (DNA): TGTGCCAGCAGCTTAGCGCGCGGGGTGAATTCACCCCTCCACTTT. Protein sequence: CASSLARGVNSPLHF. The full variable domain, its missing parts supplied by reference TRBV7-8 and TRBJ1-6, is GAGVSQSPRYKVAKRGQDVALRCDPISGHVSLFWYQQALGQGPEFLTYFQNEAQLDKSGLPSDRFFAERPEGSVSTLKIQRTQQEDSAVYLCASSLARGVNSPLHFGNGTRLTVT.

The rearrangement joins TRBV7-2 to TRBJ1-2, with 10 bases lining up with TRBD1. The trim removed 5 bases at V and 0 bases at J, leaving 3 bases unmatched. Germline CDR1 SGHTA, CDR2 FQGNSA. This CDR3 has 15 residues. The CDR3 DNA is TGTGCCAGCAGCAGACAGGGGGCGTCTAACTATGGCTACACCTTC. Protein: CASSRQGASNYGYTF.

The chain links TRBV14 to TRBJ2-1; possible D gene TRBD1, 6 bases. The CDR3 spans 15 residues. V dropped 4 bases and J dropped 8 bases, with 18 bases sitting between them. CDR1 and CDR2 (germline): SGHDN, FVKESK. CDR3 loop: CASSPRTVRGDEQFF. The CDR3 DNA reads TGTGCCAGCAGCCCGAGGACAGTGCGAGGGGATGAGCAGTTCTTC.

The rearrangement uses TRBV27 and TRBJ2-1; the D is unclear. The V gene's germline CDR1 is MNHEY and CDR2 SMNVEV (reference sequence). The ends were cut back, 3 bases at V and 6 bases at J, with 9 bases in the middle. There are 13 residues in the CDR3. As DNA, the CDR3 is TGTGCCAGCAGTTTTCGAGGTGTCAATGAGCAGTTCTTC. This encodes CASSFRGVNEQFF.

V usage is TRBV27 and J usage is TRBJ2-3; 9 bases are a match to TRBD1. The length of the CDR3 is 15 residues. V was clipped by 6 bases and J by 7 bases; unmatched bases: 11. Germline loops: CDR1 MNHEY, CDR2 SMNVEV (reference sequence). CDR3 sequence (DNA): TGTGCCAGCAGCACTAAGGGACAGGGTTTTAATACGCAGTATTTT. Its translation: CASSTKGQGFNTQYF.

V is TRBV7-9 and J is TRBJ1-6; 7 nucleotides line up with TRBD1. The CDR3 has 15 amino acids. Germline values: CDR1 SEHNR, CDR2 FQNEAQ (reference sequence). The ends lost 7 bases at V and 6 bases at J; junction bases unmatched: 9. The CDR3 is CASTRGQGVNSPLHF. DNA of the CDR3: TGTGCCAGCACCAGAGGGCAGGGGGTTAATTCACCCCTCCACTTT.

The V and J genes are TRBV5-1 and TRBJ1-2; D unclear. V lost 0 bases and J 4 bases, leaving 16 bases between the germline ends. Germline CDR1 SGHRS, CDR2 YFSETQ. The CDR3 extends over 16 amino acids. CDR3 residues: CASSLAGKGLGYGYTF. The DNA for the CDR3 is TGCGCCAGCAGCTTGGCCGGGAAGGGATTAGGCTATGGCTACACCTTC.

This sequence joins TRBV5-6 and TRBJ1-2, with D unclear. CDR3 length equals 13 residues. Germline-derived CDR1 and CDR2 are SGHDT and YYEEEE. V lost 0 bases to trimming and J lost 8 bases, with 11 bases between them. The CDR3 is CASSLEGRGGYTF. For the CDR3, the DNA is TGTGCCAGCAGCTTGGAAGGTCGAGGGGGCTACACCTTC.

This clone was detected a few times. The chain uses TRBV7-9 and TRBJ2-7, with TRBD1 matching over 7 bases. The CDR3 runs 13 residues. The V gene's germline CDR1 is SEHNR and CDR2 FQNEAQ (reference sequence). Trimming took 3 bases from V and 2 from J; bases not matched to a gene: 1. CDR3 region: CASSFGTAYEQYF. The CDR3 nucleotides read TGTGCCAGCAGCTTCGGGACAGCCTACGAGCAGTACTTC.

V gene TRBV7-2 combines with J gene TRBJ1-1, with a possible D match to TRBD1 (5 bases). This CDR3 is built from 13 residues. V dropped 1 base and J dropped 5 bases, with 8 bases sitting between them. Germline V lookup: CDR1 SGHTA, CDR2 FQGNSA. This chain's CDR3 is CASSLERQTEAFF. As DNA, the CDR3 is TGTGCCAGCAGCTTAGAGCGACAGACTGAAGCTTTCTTT.

The chain is built from TRBV18 and TRBJ1-4; D ambiguous. Germline CDR1 and CDR2: KGHSH and LQKENI. The CDR3 has 16 amino acids. V dropped 4 bases and J dropped 0 bases, with 12 bases sitting between them. The chain's CDR3 is CASSRNSGSTNEKLFF. The CDR3, as DNA: TGTGCCAGCTCACGGAATTCGGGGTCAACTAATGAAAAACTGTTTTTT.

The table lists this clone with a count of one. The V and J genes are TRBV2 and TRBJ1-2; TRBD1 might be the D (5 bases). V shed 4 bases and J shed 5 bases, with 11 bases lying between them. CDR1 and CDR2 (germline): SNHLY, FYNNEI. The CDR3 sequence is 13 residues long. The CDR3 nucleotides read TGTGCCAGCAGTGCCAGACAGATTTATGGCTACACCTTC. Translated, it gives CASSARQIYGYTF. Together with reference TRBV2 and TRBJ1-2, the CDR3 gives the full variable domain: EPEVTQTPSHQVTQMGQEVILRCVPISNHLYFYWYRQILGQKVEFLVSFYNNEISEKSEIFDDQFSVERPDGSNFTLKIRSTKLEDSAMYFCASSARQIYGYTFGSGTRLTVV.

The chain has TRBV28 and TRBJ2-7; TRBD2 aligns across 9 bases. V lost 3 bases and J lost 6; bases outside the gene matches: 6. This CDR3 contains 14 residues. Germline assignment: CDR1 MDHEN and CDR2 SYDVKM. CDR3 protein: CASSLRREGGEQYF. CDR3 in DNA: TGTGCCAGCAGTTTGCGGCGGGAGGGGGGCGAGCAGTACTTC.

The rearrangement uses TRBV5-1 and TRBJ1-3; D gene uncertain. Trimming pared 0 bases from V and 0 bases from J, leaving 13 bases between. The CDR3 contains 17 residues. Germline V gene data show CDR1 as SGHRS and CDR2 as YFSETQ. The CDR3 DNA is TGCGCCAGCAGCTTGGCCGGAGCAGCCTACTCTGGAAACACCATATATTTT. This translates into CASSLAGAAYSGNTIYF.

This clone showed up just once. The chain couples TRBV19 to TRBJ2-3; 8 bases align to TRBD2. Germline CDR1 reads LNHDA; CDR2 reads SQIVND (reference sequence). V dropped 7 bases and J dropped 7; count of bases not matched to a gene: 16. The CDR3 has 16 amino acids. CDR3 nucleotide sequence: TGTGCCAGTACTCCGGGACTAGGGACGGTATTTAATACGCAGTATTTT. Protein product: CASTPGLGTVFNTQYF.

The chain recombines TRBV3-1 (or the pseudogene TRBV3-2) with TRBJ2-3, with a weak D call TRBD1 (6 bases). The CDR3 is made up of 15 amino acids. Germline loops: CDR1 LGHDT, CDR2 YNNKEL (reference sequence). Trimming pared 4 bases from V and 5 bases from J, leaving 16 bases between. CDR3 residues: CASSPRGPTGDTQYF. The CDR3 nucleotides read TGTGCCAGCAGCCCTCGGGGCCCGACAGGAGATACGCAGTATTTT.